The rows below give T cell receptor beta chains drawn from one sample of a study of cytomegalovirus exposure and HLA in healthy donors. Libraries were prepared by immunoSEQ multiplex PCR; TCRdb keeps only in-frame clonotypes and omits some of them. Among 100,000 to 130,000 clones listed, 60% to 80% were seen once. The specimen was PBMCs. All receptors come from a man younger than 35 in good health and CMV-seronegative. CDR3s include the opening cysteine and the closing phenylalanine or tryptophan. A D gene is named only where the DNA matches it firmly. For some rows the clone size is stated as once, few or many, or as a class when expanded; others skip it.

D,J,V,size,CDR3,DNA
-,TRBJ1-5,TRBV6-6,few,CASSYGQGFRQPQHF,TGTGCCAGCAGTTACGGTCAGGGCTTCAGGCAGCCCCAGCATTTT
-,TRBJ2-7,TRBV5-4,few,CASSPGTGRWEQYF,TGTGCCAGCAGCCCGGGGACTGGGAGATGGGAGCAGTACTTC
TRBD1,TRBJ1-6,TRBV6-5,-,CASSNPTGGSSPLHF,TGTGCCAGCAGTAACCCGACAGGGGGTAGTTCACCCCTCCACTTT
-,TRBJ2-3,TRBV6-6,-,CASSYGGAGDTQYF,TGTGCCAGCAGTTACGGCGGAGCTGGAGATACGCAGTATTTT
-,TRBJ2-7,TRBV6-5,-,CASSIGLGYEQYF,TGTGCCAGCAGTATCGGACTGGGCTACGAGCAGTACTTC
-,TRBJ1-1,TRBV5-4,many,CASSLDPYFEAFF,TGTGCCAGCAGCTTGGACCCTTACTTTGAAGCTTTCTTT
-,TRBJ2-3,TRBV11-2,-,CASRKWTASRATQYF,TGTGCCAGCAGAAAGTGGACAGCTTCACGGGCTACGCAGTATTTT
-,TRBJ1-4,TRBV4-1,-,CASSQSTRLADEKLFF,TGCGCCAGCAGCCAATCGACCCGACTAGCAGATGAAAAACTGTTTTTT
TRBD1,TRBJ2-2,TRBV19,-,CATSGTGYYSGELFF,TGTGCCACTTCCGGGACAGGGTATTACTCCGGGGAGCTGTTTTTT
-,TRBJ2-5,TRBV4-2,-,CASSPQGRGTYQETQYF,TGTGCCAGCAGCCCTCAGGGGCGGGGGACCTACCAAGAGACCCAGTACTTC
-,TRBJ1-5,TRBV6-6,-,CASSYSGDSSNQPQHF,TGTGCCAGCAGTTACAGCGGGGATTCTAGCAATCAGCCCCAGCATTTT
TRBD2,TRBJ2-3,TRBV4-3,once,CASSQEFLAGGPDTQYF,TGCGCCAGCAGCCAAGAGTTCCTAGCGGGGGGCCCAGATACGCAGTATTTT
TRBD1,TRBJ2-2,TRBV29-1,-,CSVVWTGRNTGELFF,TGCAGCGTTGTGTGGACAGGGAGGAACACCGGGGAGCTGTTTTTT
-,TRBJ1-2,TRBV5-5,-,CASSLTLDVRDYGYTF,TGTGCCAGCAGCTTGACTCTGGACGTGAGGGACTATGGCTACACCTTC
-,TRBJ2-7,TRBV2,-,CASSGRAGTYEQYF,TGTGCCAGCAGTGGGAGGGCAGGGACCTACGAGCAGTACTTC
TRBD1,TRBJ2-5,TRBV9,-,CASSWDSRGETQYF,TGTGCCAGCAGTTGGGACAGCCGGGGAGAGACCCAGTACTTC
TRBD1,TRBJ2-7,TRBV19,-,CASRGTGGREQYF,TGTGCCAGTAGAGGGACAGGGGGACGTGAGCAGTACTTC
-,TRBJ1-1,TRBV15,once,CATSPRQQRNTEAFF,TGTGCCACCAGCCCACGACAGCAGAGGAACACTGAAGCTTTCTTT
TRBD1,TRBJ1-1,TRBV4-3,-,CASSQEPTGVTEAFF,TGCGCCAGCAGCCAAGAGCCAACAGGGGTCACTGAAGCTTTCTTT
-,TRBJ2-7,TRBV7-2,-,CASSPTPGGGEQYF,TGTGCCAGCAGCCCGACCCCTGGGGGAGGCGAGCAGTACTTC
-,TRBJ2-7,TRBV15,-,CATSPPGQGLREQYF,TGTGCCACCAGCCCCCCTGGGCAGGGTTTGAGGGAGCAGTACTTC
-,TRBJ1-4,TRBV25-1,-,CASSASLRGRGEKLFF,TGTGCCAGCAGTGCCTCCCTCAGGGGTAGGGGTGAAAAACTGTTTTTT
-,TRBJ1-1,TRBV28,-,CASSSLGAEAFF,TGTGCCAGCAGTTCTTTGGGGGCGGAAGCTTTCTTT
TRBD1,TRBJ2-1,TRBV28,-,CASSLEQGAFYNEQFF,TGTGCCAGCAGTTTGGAACAGGGGGCTTTCTACAATGAGCAGTTCTTC
TRBD2,TRBJ2-5,TRBV7-6,-,CASSLAGGQETQYF,TGTGCCAGCAGCCTAGCGGGGGGACAAGAGACCCAGTACTTC
-,TRBJ1-6,TRBV5-1,few,CASSSQGGFESPLHF,TGCGCCAGCAGCTCCCAAGGGGGTTTTGAGTCACCCCTCCACTTT
TRBD2,TRBJ2-1,TRBV5-4,-,CASSSPGGPRFEQFF,TGTGCCAGCAGCTCCCCGGGGGGGCCTAGATTTGAGCAGTTCTTC
TRBD2,TRBJ2-3,TRBV5-4,once,CASLERGASDTQYF,TGTGCCAGCCTCGAGCGGGGGGCATCAGATACGCAGTATTTT
TRBD1,TRBJ1-5,TRBV6-1,-,CASSEGTGFQPQHF,TGTGCCAGCAGTGAAGGGACAGGGTTTCAGCCCCAGCATTTT
-,TRBJ2-7,TRBV2,-,CASTGQTSREQYF,TGTGCCAGCACAGGACAGACCTCTCGCGAGCAGTACTTC
-,TRBJ1-5,TRBV7-8,-,CASSLGGLPYSNQPQHF,TGTGCCAGCAGCTTAGGGGGACTCCCTTATAGCAATCAGCCCCAGCATTTT
TRBD1,TRBJ2-2,TRBV14,-,CASSRAGGPSNTGELFF,TGTGCCAGCAGCCGAGCAGGGGGCCCCTCGAACACCGGGGAGCTGTTTTTT
-,TRBJ1-2,TRBV29-1,-,CSVEYPGRYGYTF,TGCAGCGTTGAATACCCAGGGAGGTATGGCTACACCTTC
-,TRBJ1-1,TRBV6-5,-,CASQGPKVSTEAFF,TGTGCCAGCCAGGGTCCTAAGGTGAGCACTGAAGCTTTCTTT
-,TRBJ2-1,TRBV28,once,CASFESGVSYNEQFF,TGTGCCAGCTTCGAGTCGGGAGTCTCCTACAATGAGCAGTTCTTC
TRBD2,TRBJ2-3,TRBV6-4,few,CASRMAGGADTQYF,TGTGCCAGCAGGATGGCGGGGGGGGCAGATACGCAGTATTTT
-,TRBJ1-1,TRBV6-5,few,CASSYMGLQNTEAFF,TGTGCCAGCAGTTACATGGGACTGCAGAACACTGAAGCTTTCTTT
-,TRBJ2-3,TRBV7-2,-,CASSIYTDTQYF,TGTGCCAGCAGCATTTACACAGATACGCAGTATTTT
-,TRBJ2-2,TRBV7-9,-,CASNKVPIPGELFF,TGTGCCAGCAACAAAGTCCCAATACCCGGGGAGCTGTTTTTT
TRBD1,TRBJ1-2,TRBV9,-,CASTKTGTGDGYTF,TGTGCCAGCACCAAGACCGGGACAGGCGATGGCTACACCTTC
-,TRBJ1-3,TRBV7-8,-,CASSLAGGGPSGNTIYF,TGTGCCAGCAGCTTAGCGGGGGGTGGACCCTCTGGAAACACCATATATTTT
-,TRBJ1-5,TRBV6-1,few,CASSEGRGPTQHF,TGTGCCAGCAGTGAAGGGAGGGGCCCAACCCAGCATTTT
-,TRBJ2-1,TRBV5-1,-,CASSLAQTSLGSYNEQFF,TGCGCCAGCAGCTTGGCCCAAACTAGCCTGGGCTCCTACAATGAGCAGTTCTTC
-,TRBJ1-1,TRBV10-1,-,CASSERGGMNTEAFF,TGCGCCAGCAGTGAGCGGGGGGGGATGAACACTGAAGCTTTCTTT
-,TRBJ1-2,TRBV7-9,-,CASSYGSGYTF,TGTGCCAGCAGCTATGGTAGTGGCTACACCTTC
-,TRBJ1-1,TRBV29-1,few,CSARGPTDTEAFF,TGCAGCGCCCGAGGTCCCACCGACACTGAAGCTTTCTTT
-,TRBJ2-7,TRBV7-9,-,CASSRLSLGASEQYF,TGTGCCAGCAGCCGCCTGAGTCTGGGGGCTAGCGAGCAGTACTTC